Below, 27 T cell receptor beta chains from the same sample are listed, as sequenced in a study of persistence of HIV-infected CD4 T cells. Nonspecific anti-CD3/anti-CD28 bead stimulation represents the broad CD4+ T cell repertoire. Sorting selected CD4+ T cells upregulating both CD40 ligand and CD69. Sequencing used immunoSEQ version 4 in survey mode. The data were produced by immunoSEQ multiplex PCR, yet TCRdb's version contains in-frame clones alone and is incomplete. The table lists 40,000 to 55,000 clones, 85% to 90% of them singletons. These receptors' targets are unknown. Sequencing used CD4+ T cells sorted from PBMCs after approximately 19-hour stimulation, obtained from a patient who received antiretroviral therapy. These receptor sequences come from an adult woman with HIV who was CMV-seropositive.

The chain recombines TRBV27 with TRBJ2-7, with 7 bases lining up with TRBD1. Germline V gene lookup returns CDR1 MNHEY and CDR2 SMNVEV (reference sequence). This CDR3 has 13 residues. V trimming: 6 bases; J trimming: 7 bases; junction bases outside the gene matches: 9. CDR3 protein: CASRLQGLGEQYF. In nucleotides, the CDR3 is TGTGCCAGCAGGCTACAGGGGTTGGGGGAGCAGTACTTC.

The gene calls are TRBV24-1 and TRBJ2-7; 9 bases agree with TRBD1. Germline-derived CDR1 and CDR2 are KGHDR and SFDVKD. V shed 2 bases, J shed 7 bases, and the junction held 5 bases outside the gene matches. This CDR3 is 14 amino acids long. CDR3 in amino acids: CATSDSAGQGEQYF. The CDR3 bases are TGTGCCACCAGTGATTCGGCAGGACAGGGGGAGCAGTACTTC.

This rearrangement joins TRBV28 to TRBJ1-1; maybe TRBD1 (5 bases). Looked up from germline, CDR1 is MDHEN and CDR2 is SYDVKM. Trimming removed 5 bases at V and 1 base at J, with 20 bases between. The CDR3 is made up of 17 amino acids. The CDR3 reads CASSDPRGVGGNTEAFF. CDR3 in DNA: TGTGCCAGCAGTGATCCCCGGGGAGTGGGGGGGAACACTGAAGCTTTCTTT.

This sequence joins TRBV19 and TRBJ2-7, with D unresolved. The CDR3 has 15 amino acids. The germline gives CDR1 LNHDA, CDR2 SQIVND (reference sequence). Trimming shortened V by 5 bases and J by 1 base, and 15 bases separated the two germline ends. The CDR3 protein is CASSSTSVASYEQYF. The CDR3 region has the DNA TGTGCCAGTAGTTCCACCTCGGTCGCGTCCTACGAGCAGTACTTC.

The V and J genes are TRBV9 and TRBJ1-1; 12 bases fit TRBD1. CDR3 size: 19 residues. The germline CDR1 and CDR2 sequences are SGDLS and YYNGEE. V gave up 3 bases and J gave up 0 bases; unmatched junction bases: 12. The CDR3 region has the DNA TGTGCCAGCAGCGAACGGGACAGGGGGCCTCAGATCATGAACACTGAAGCTTTCTTT. Translation gives CASSERDRGPQIMNTEAFF.

The chain has TRBV7-8 and TRBJ2-3, with D possibly being TRBD1 (6 bases). The CDR3 spans 11 residues. The germline V and J ends were trimmed by 5 bases and 13 bases, with 13 bases remaining between them. Germline assignment: CDR1 SGHVS and CDR2 FQNEAQ. The CDR3, as DNA: TGTGCCAGCAGCGCGACAGGAGCTAAGTATTTT. This encodes CASSATGAKYF.

CDR3 in amino acids: CASRLTGLFSNQPQHF. CDR3 nucleotides: TGTGCCAGCAGACTGACGGGACTTTTTAGCAATCAGCCCCAGCATTTT. This chain connects TRBV27 to TRBJ1-5, with a weak D call TRBD1 (5 bases). The CDR3 length is 16 residues. Trimming took 6 bases from V and 0 from J, leaving 15 bases between them. Germline V CDR1 and CDR2: MNHEY, SMNVEV (reference sequence).

This chain connects TRBV19 to TRBJ1-5; D gene ambiguous. CDR3 length: 12 residues. Germline CDR1 is LNHDA and CDR2 is SQIVND (reference sequence). The germline V and J ends were trimmed by 7 bases and 5 bases, with 9 bases remaining between them. The DNA of the CDR3 is TGTGCCAGTAAACTCTCCGATCAGCCCCAGCATTTT. It yields the protein CASKLSDQPQHF.

V gene TRBV7-2 combines with J gene TRBJ2-5; 14 nucleotides align to TRBD2. Germline CDR1 is SGHTA and CDR2 is FQGNSA. Trimming cost V 5 bases and J 3 bases; bases outside gene matches: 5. This CDR3 comprises 16 residues. CDR3 sequence (DNA): TGTGCCAGCAGCCGTGGACTAGCGGGGGGAGAAGAGACCCAGTACTTC. Its translation is CASSRGLAGGEETQYF.

The V call is TRBV27, the J call TRBJ2-3; perhaps TRBD2 as D (6 bases). The CDR3 has 14 amino acids. The germline gives CDR1 MNHEY, CDR2 SMNVEV (reference sequence). The V and J ends lost 4 bases and 4 bases respectively, with 12 bases between them. In nucleotides, the CDR3 is TGTGCCAGCAGTTGGTTAACGGGAGCAGATACGCAGTATTTT. Its translation: CASSWLTGADTQYF.

This chain connects TRBV27 to TRBJ2-7; D is undetermined. This CDR3 region has 12 residues. Per the germline V gene, CDR1 is MNHEY and CDR2 is SMNVEV (reference sequence). Trimming shortened V by 5 bases and J by 2 bases, and 7 bases separated the two germline ends. CDR3 region: CASSRNTYEQYF. CDR3 DNA: TGTGCCAGCAGTCGAAATACCTACGAGCAGTACTTC.

This clone appeared a single time. The chain combines TRBV10-3 with TRBJ2-5; 8 nucleotides align to TRBD1. V dropped 8 bases and J dropped 5; count of bases not matched to a gene: 7. CDR1 ENHRY and CDR2 SYGVKD come from the germline V gene. The CDR3 spans 13 residues. The DNA for the CDR3 is TGTGCCATCCGGACAGGGACGGATGAGACCCAGTACTTC. Protein sequence: CAIRTGTDETQYF.

This clone was picked up one time. The rearrangement links TRBV5-5 to TRBJ1-5; D is undetermined. With 4 bases removed from V and 5 bases from J, the gap between germline ends came to 22 bases. The CDR3 loop spans 17 amino acids. Looked up from germline, CDR1 is SGHKS and CDR2 is YYEKEE (reference sequence). The CDR3 DNA sequence: TGTGCCAGCAGCCTGCGGTCGTCCTACGGGCAATATCAGCCCCAGCATTTT. Amino acid sequence: CASSLRSSYGQYQPQHF.

The rearrangement links TRBV19 to TRBJ2-7, with TRBD1 as a possible D gene (6 bases). The V and J ends lost 2 bases and 2 bases respectively, with 13 bases between them. Germline-derived CDR1 and CDR2 are LNHDA and SQIVND (reference sequence). CDR3 length: 15 amino acids. This chain's CDR3 is CASSITPGQTYEQYF. CDR3 nucleotide sequence: TGTGCCAGTAGTATAACGCCAGGACAGACCTACGAGCAGTACTTC. Full variable domain (missing parts from reference TRBV19 and TRBJ2-7): DGGITQSPKYLFRKEGQNVTLSCEQNLNHDAMYWYRQDPGQGLRLIYYSQIVNDFQKGDIAEGYSVSREKKESFPLTVTSAQKNPTAFYLCASSITPGQTYEQYFGPGTRLTVT.

The rearrangement joins TRBV6-1 to TRBJ2-6, with 8 bases aligning to TRBD1. The CDR3 spans 15 residues. The ends lost 6 bases at V and 0 bases at J; junction bases unmatched: 1. The germline CDR1 and CDR2 sequences are MNHNS and SASEGT. The CDR3 nucleotides are TGTGCCAGCAGCGGACAGGGCTCTGGGGCCAACGTCCTGACTTTC. Its protein product is CASSGQGSGANVLTF.

V is TRBV6-5 and J is TRBJ2-7; D remains ambiguous. V lost 0 bases, J lost 0 bases, and 9 bases lay in between. CDR1 is MNHEY and CDR2 is SVGAGI in the germline V gene. This CDR3 has 15 amino acids. The CDR3 sequence is CASSYSGKPSYEQYF. As DNA, the CDR3 is TGTGCCAGCAGTTACTCGGGGAAGCCCTCCTACGAGCAGTACTTC.

This chain connects TRBV7-2 to TRBJ2-3; 13 nucleotides align to TRBD2. Looked up from germline, CDR1 is SGHTA and CDR2 is FQGNSA. This CDR3 region has 15 residues. V dropped 5 bases and J dropped 9; count of bases not matched to a gene: 8. As DNA, the CDR3 is TGTGCCAGCAGCCGTACTAGCGGGGGGGCAAGAACGCAGTATTTT. Encoded protein: CASSRTSGGARTQYF. The full variable domain, rest sourced from reference TRBV7-2 and TRBJ2-3, is GAGVSQSPSNKVTEKGKDVELRCDPISGHTALYWYRQSLGQGLEFLIYFQGNSAPDKSGLPSDRFSAERTGGSVSTLTIQRTQQEDSAVYLCASSRTSGGARTQYFGPGTRLTVL.

The chain links TRBV6-5 to TRBJ1-1; possible D gene TRBD1, 5 bases. The CDR3 contains 14 residues. V lost 5 bases and J 7 bases, leaving 17 bases between the germline ends. The germline gives CDR1 MNHEY, CDR2 SVGAGI. The CDR3 DNA is TGTGCCAGCAGTCGGGACTTTGACCGTATTGAAGCTTTCTTT. Translated, it gives CASSRDFDRIEAFF.

The chain recombines TRBV2 with TRBJ1-5, with D possibly being TRBD1 (6 bases). CDR1 is SNHLY, CDR2 FYNNEI, per germline. V lost 3 bases, J lost 2 bases, and 8 bases lay in between. This CDR3 has 14 amino acids. The CDR3 DNA reads as TGTGCCAGCAGTGACTCAGGGGGCAATCAGCCCCAGCATTTT. Translation gives CASSDSGGNQPQHF.

This chain uses TRBV25-1 with TRBJ2-7; D gene unclear. Per germline, CDR1 MGHDK and CDR2 SYGVNS. There are 13 residues in the CDR3. V lost 5 bases and J lost 5, with 13 bases in between. The CDR3 DNA is TGTGCCAGCAGTAGGGTGATGGATCACGAGCAGTACTTC. Translating it yields CASSRVMDHEQYF.

The chain links TRBV10-1 to TRBJ2-6; D not resolved. The CDR3 has 16 amino acids. Germline loops: CDR1 WNHNN, CDR2 SYGVQD (reference sequence). Trimming cost V 2 bases and J 2 bases, with 10 bases left between them. CDR3: CASSETRSPGANVLTF. DNA of the CDR3: TGCGCCAGCAGTGAGACGAGGAGTCCTGGGGCCAACGTCCTGACTTTC.

The chain has TRBV7-2 and TRBJ1-2; D not certain. The CDR3 contains 16 residues. The V gene's germline CDR1 is SGHTA and CDR2 FQGNSA. V was pared by 5 bases and J by 0 bases, with 16 bases between. The CDR3 nucleotides are TGTGCCAGCAGCCCCCCGGGGTGGGTGCCTAACTATGGCTACACCTTC. Amino acid sequence: CASSPPGWVPNYGYTF.

This sequence joins TRBV29-1 and TRBJ2-3; D possibly corresponds to TRBD1 (5 bases). Trimming took off 7 bases at V and 1 base at J, with 21 bases between the two ends. In germline, CDR1 is SQVTM, CDR2 ANQGSEA. The CDR3 totals 16 residues. Here the CDR3 DNA reads TGCAGCGCCGCCTCTAGGGGTTCTGGGGGCACAGATACGCAGTATTTT. Amino acid sequence: CSAASRGSGGTDTQYF.

The rearrangement uses TRBV10-3 and TRBJ1-3, with D unresolved. CDR3 length: 11 amino acids. The V and J ends lost 6 bases and 4 bases respectively, with 4 bases between them. Germline V gene sequence: CDR1 ENHRY, CDR2 SYGVKD. CDR3 nucleotides: TGTGCCATCAGGACAGGAAACACCATATATTTT. Protein sequence: CAIRTGNTIYF.

This clone was seen once. The chain combines TRBV7-8 with TRBJ2-3, with 8 bases matching TRBD1. CDR3 length: 17 amino acids. Germline V gene data show CDR1 as SGHVS and CDR2 as FQNEAQ. The trim removed 5 bases at V and 5 bases at J, leaving 15 bases unmatched. The CDR3 sequence is CASSPRLPGQERDTQYF. CDR3 DNA: TGTGCCAGCAGCCCCCGTCTCCCGGGACAGGAGCGAGATACGCAGTATTTT.

The rearrangement joins TRBV9 to TRBJ2-1; 8 bases map to TRBD1. The CDR3 spans 15 residues. V was clipped by 2 bases and J by 4 bases; unmatched bases: 5. Germline assignment: CDR1 SGDLS and CDR2 YYNGEE. CDR3 sequence: CASSVRDRSYNEQFF. DNA for the CDR3: TGTGCCAGCAGCGTCCGGGACAGGAGTTACAATGAGCAGTTCTTC.

This sequence joins TRBV10-2 and TRBJ1-1; TRBD1 aligns across 7 bases. V gave up 7 bases and J gave up 0 bases; unmatched junction bases: 5. This CDR3 is 14 amino acids long. Germline CDR1 is WSHSY and CDR2 is SAAADI. CDR3 amino acids: CASTSTGLNTEAFF. CDR3 in DNA: TGCGCCAGCACTTCGACAGGGCTGAACACTGAAGCTTTCTTT.